These T cell receptor beta chains were read from a single sample in a study of blood T cells in healthy people across ages. TCRdb ran MiXCR on the 5' RACE reads and lists one entry per CDR3 protein. The repertoire consists of just over 800,000 distinct CDR3 sequences, with around 62% occurring once and the leading ten covering roughly 25%. The sample was blood. The source of these receptors is a man aged 30 to 39 in good health. Both conserved end residues are part of each CDR3. The D gene is left open where the match is weak.

D,V,CDR3
-,TRBV7-3,CASSRYGGLSETQYF
-,TRBV29-1,CSVGRGDTDTQYF
-,TRBV6-2/TRBV6-3,CASSKRETQYF
-,TRBV21-1,CASSKGGGVWDPASYNEQFF
TRBD2,TRBV10-3,CAIWEGGSYEQYF
TRBD1,TRBV27,CASSLSRDRSYEQYF
TRBD1,TRBV7-2,CASSYVRDRGSSQYF
-,TRBV20-1,CSARDQVSRVNEQFF
-,TRBV21-1,CASSKLVPVSGGPSSYNEQFF
-,TRBV12-3/TRBV12-4,CASSLQRQVSYNSPLHF
-,TRBV5-1,CASSLYLGVNYGYTF
-,TRBV24-1,CATSDEGRIYGYTF
-,TRBV9,CASSVDGLHYNEQFF
-,TRBV10-3,CASKPGARDYGYTF
-,TRBV4-2,CASSQMGAPGCTF
-,TRBV20-1,CSARRISYEQYF
-,TRBV7-2,CASSLFRLGRYEQYF
-,TRBV10-3,CAISESIDAPDTQYF
-,TRBV5-1,CASSFSTTPNLVGTDTQYF
-,TRBV6-1,CASSESGLEGNTIYF
-,TRBV14,CASSFNRYEQYF
-,TRBV15,CATSRDGASYEQYF
-,TRBV5-8,CASSFLIDRAGTGELFF